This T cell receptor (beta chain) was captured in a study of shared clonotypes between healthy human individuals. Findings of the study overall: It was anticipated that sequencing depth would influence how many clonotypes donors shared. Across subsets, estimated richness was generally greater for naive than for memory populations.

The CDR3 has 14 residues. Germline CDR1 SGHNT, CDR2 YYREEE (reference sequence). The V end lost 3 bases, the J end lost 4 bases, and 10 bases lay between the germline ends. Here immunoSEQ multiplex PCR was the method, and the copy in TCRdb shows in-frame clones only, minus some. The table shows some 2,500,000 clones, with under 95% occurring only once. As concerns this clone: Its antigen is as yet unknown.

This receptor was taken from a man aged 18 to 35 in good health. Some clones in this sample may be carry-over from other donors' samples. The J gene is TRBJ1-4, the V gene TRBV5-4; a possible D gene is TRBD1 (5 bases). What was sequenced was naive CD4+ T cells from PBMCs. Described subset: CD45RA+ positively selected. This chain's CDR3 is CASSSGTYNEKLFF. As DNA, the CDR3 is TGTGCCAGCAGCTCCGGGACCTATAATGAAAAACTGTTTTTT.